The next 12 T cell receptor beta chains were all read from a single sample in a study of CD8 T cells in ankylosing spondylitis. General study points: Several highly homologous variants formed a TCR beta motif that appeared characteristic of ankylosing spondylitis blood.

The antigens for these receptors are not known. TCRdb passed the 5' RACE reads through MiXCR, listing each CDR3 protein once. The sample shows 400,000 or so distinct CDR3 sequences, roughly 26% of them seen only once. The sequencing input was blood, either unsorted or a sorted T cell fraction (not recorded which). Receptor source: a male donor with ankylosing spondylitis.

This clonotype was counted between two and nine times. The rearrangement links TRBV20-1 to TRBJ2-3; D gene uncertain. The CDR3 totals 15 residues. Germline V gene sequence: CDR1 DFQATT, CDR2 SNEGSKA (reference sequence). The V end lost 6 bases, the J end lost 2 bases, and 18 bases lay between the germline ends. CDR3 region: CSAIGSAAFTDTQYF. In nucleotides, the CDR3 is TGCAGTGCCATTGGGTCGGCGGCCTTCACAGATACGCAGTATTTT.

This clonotype was observed a handful of times. The gene calls are TRBV29-1 and TRBJ1-5; 10 nucleotides align to TRBD1. Germline V CDR1 and CDR2: SQVTM, ANQGSEA. V was pared by 2 bases and J by 4 bases, with 2 bases of the junction left unmatched. CDR3 length: 14 amino acids. In DNA, the CDR3 is TGCAGCGTTGAAACGGGACAGGGGAATCAGCCCCAGCATTTT. Its protein product is CSVETGQGNQPQHF.

The chain is built from TRBV10-3 and TRBJ2-2; 9 bases fit TRBD2. V dropped 3 bases and J dropped 3; count of bases not matched to a gene: 5. From germline, CDR1 is ENHRY and CDR2 SYGVKD. CDR3 length: 16 amino acids. Written as DNA, the CDR3 is TGTGCCATCAGTGAACGAGGCGGGGGGGACACCGGGGAGCTGTTTTTT. Its translation: CAISERGGGDTGELFF.

This chain connects TRBV7-9 to TRBJ1-5; no clear D gene. CDR3 length: 13 residues. From germline, CDR1 is SEHNR and CDR2 FQNEAQ (reference sequence). Trimming took 2 bases from V and 2 from J, leaving 4 bases between them. The CDR3 nucleotides read TGTGCCAGCAGCTTACACCGCAATCAGCCCCAGCATTTT. Translating gives CASSLHRNQPQHF.

This chain links TRBV6-1 with TRBJ1-5; possible D gene TRBD1, 6 bases. Germline CDR1 reads MNHNS; CDR2 reads SASEGT. The V gene lost 7 bases and the J gene lost 6 bases, with 13 bases spanning the gap. This CDR3 region has 13 residues. The CDR3 sequence is CASTLGGGQPQHF. In DNA, the CDR3 is TGTGCCAGCACCCTAGGGGGGGGTCAGCCCCAGCATTTT.

In its sample, this clonotype was seen a few times. The chain uses TRBV7-9 and TRBJ1-1, with D possibly TRBD1 on 5 matching bases. The CDR3 consists of 14 residues. The germline V and J ends were trimmed by 5 bases and 4 bases, with 14 bases remaining between them. Germline V gives CDR1 SEHNR, CDR2 FQNEAQ (reference sequence). CDR3 protein: CASSRRVSGTEAFF. The CDR3 nucleotides are TGTGCCAGCAGCCGCAGGGTGAGTGGCACTGAAGCTTTCTTT.

With regard to this clonotype: A read error is likely, as this CDR3 ends without the conserved phenylalanine or tryptophan. V gene TRBV5-6 combines with J gene TRBJ2-3, with D unclear. The CDR3 has 15 amino acids. Trimming shortened V by 4 bases and J by 2 bases, and 14 bases separated the two germline ends. Germline-derived CDR1 and CDR2 are SGHDT and YYEEEE. CDR3 sequence reads: CASSPLGKNTDTQYI. The CDR3, as DNA: TGTGCCAGCAGCCCATTGGGGAAGAACACAGATACGCAGTATATT.

This clonotype has more than one count but fewer than ten. The chain employs TRBV12-3 or TRBV12-4 and TRBJ1-6; D might be TRBD1 (5 bases). The CDR3 is made up of 14 amino acids. Trimming removed 3 bases at V and 9 bases at J, with 12 bases between. CDR3 amino acids: CASSFGGHGSPLHF. CDR3 coding DNA: TGTGCCAGCAGTTTTGGGGGTCATGGTTCACCCCTCCACTTT.

This clonotype has just a few counts. The genes are TRBV5-1 and TRBJ2-2, with TRBD2 matching 8 bases. The CDR3 contains 16 residues. V lost 4 bases, J lost 1 base, and 6 bases stayed unmatched. Germline V gives CDR1 SGHRS, CDR2 YFSETQ. The CDR3 protein is CASSPPGLENTGELFF. The CDR3 nucleotides read TGCGCCAGCAGCCCCCCGGGACTAGAGAACACCGGGGAGCTGTTTTTT.

The table lists this clonotype with a few counts. This chain joins TRBV27 and TRBJ2-7; the match to TRBD1 covers 7 bases. Germline V gene sequence: CDR1 MNHEY, CDR2 SMNVEV (reference sequence). The CDR3 sequence is 15 residues long. With 6 bases clipped from V and 0 bases from J, the junction kept 8 bases outside the gene matches. CDR3 residues: CASRQATGDSYEQYF. CDR3 in DNA: TGTGCCAGCAGGCAAGCAACAGGGGACTCCTACGAGCAGTACTTC.

This clonotype was observed a handful of times. This rearrangement joins TRBV11-1 to TRBJ2-5; D gene ambiguous. With 3 bases removed from V and 5 bases from J, the gap between germline ends came to 10 bases. Germline CDR1 and CDR2: SGHAT and FQDESV (reference sequence). CDR3 length: 13 residues. The CDR3 here is CASSFHVQETQYF. The CDR3 nucleotides read TGTGCCAGCAGCTTCCACGTGCAGGAGACCCAGTACTTC.

This clonotype was recorded a few times. V is TRBV6-5 and J is TRBJ2-1, with TRBD2 matching 9 bases. The V segment lost 2 bases and the J segment 10 bases; nucleotides outside the gene matches: 12. The CDR3 contains 16 residues. Germline values: CDR1 MNHEY, CDR2 SVGAGI. The CDR3 DNA reads TGTGCCAGCAGTTACCTACTGGGTAGCGGGAGACCCGAGCAGTTCTTC. Protein sequence: CASSYLLGSGRPEQFF.